This TCR beta chain was profiled in a study of graft-versus-host responses after intestinal transplantation. About the study: As for transplant type, recipients had multivisceral, liver-intestinal, or isolated intestinal grafts.

Comment on this clone: What it binds is not known.

The data were produced by immunoSEQ multiplex PCR, yet TCRdb's version contains in-frame clones alone and is incomplete. The sample contains over 120,000 clones, about 90% of which appear only once. Broader study findings: Recipient marrow contained GvH clones, some of which appeared first in ileum or blood. Early after transplant, HvG declines were associated with peak levels of circulating GvH clones.

The material was unstimulated CD4+ T cells sorted from spleen or lymph node cells, obtained before intestinal transplant. The source is a human donor who received an intestinal transplant.

Written as DNA, the CDR3 is TGCGCCAGCAGCCTTGGGACTAGCGGGAGGGCCCGGGAGACCCAGTACTTC. Its protein product is CASSLGTSGRARETQYF. The chain is built from TRBV5-1 and TRBJ2-5; 16 bases are a match to TRBD2. Germline V CDR1 and CDR2: SGHRS, YFSETQ. The CDR3 is made up of 17 amino acids. The trim removed 4 bases at V and 5 bases at J, leaving 8 bases unmatched.